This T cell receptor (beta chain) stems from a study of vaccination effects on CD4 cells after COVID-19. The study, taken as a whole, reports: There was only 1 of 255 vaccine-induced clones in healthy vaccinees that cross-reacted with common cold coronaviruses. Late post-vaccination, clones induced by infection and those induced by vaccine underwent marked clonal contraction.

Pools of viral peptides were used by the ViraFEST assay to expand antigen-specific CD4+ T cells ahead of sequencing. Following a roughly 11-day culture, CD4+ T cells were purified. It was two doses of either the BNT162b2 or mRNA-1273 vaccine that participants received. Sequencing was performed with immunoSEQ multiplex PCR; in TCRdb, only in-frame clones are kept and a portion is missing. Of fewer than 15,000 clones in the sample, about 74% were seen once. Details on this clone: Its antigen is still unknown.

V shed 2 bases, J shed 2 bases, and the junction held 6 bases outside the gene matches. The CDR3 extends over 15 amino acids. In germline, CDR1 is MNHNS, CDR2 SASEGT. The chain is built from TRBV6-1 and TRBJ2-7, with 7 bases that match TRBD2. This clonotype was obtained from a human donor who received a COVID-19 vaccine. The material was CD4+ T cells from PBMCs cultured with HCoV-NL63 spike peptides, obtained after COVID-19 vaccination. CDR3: CASSEPGLPPYEQYF. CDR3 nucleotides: TGTGCCAGCAGTGAACCGGGACTACCCCCCTACGAGCAGTACTTC.